Below, 27 T cell receptor beta chains from the same sample are listed, as sequenced in a study of CD8+ T cells in alopecia areata. Once RNA had been extracted, it was reverse transcribed into cDNA to act as the sequencing template. Sequenced by immunoSEQ multiplex PCR; TCRdb stores in-frame clones only, minus some. The repertoire holds approximately 150,000 clones, with around 83% as singletons. Treatment specified: oral pan-JAK inhibitor, 5-10 mg twice daily. The material sequenced was CD8+ T cells sorted from blood, taken at week 4, from a patient treated with tofacitinib. The receptors stem from a human donor with alopecia areata.

This clone was observed a single time. The chain employs TRBV4-1 and TRBJ1-1, with 8 bases matching TRBD1. Germline CDR1 and CDR2: MGHRA and YSYEKL. This CDR3 has 15 amino acids. V trimming: 4 bases; J trimming: 5 bases; junction bases outside the gene matches: 9. CDR3 sequence reads: CASSPQDRADTEAFF. In DNA form, the CDR3 reads TGCGCCAGCAGCCCTCAGGACAGGGCGGATACTGAAGCTTTCTTT.

The CDR3, as DNA: TGTGCCAGCAGGGGGAGACTAGGGAACATCAATGAGCAGTTCTTC. It yields the protein CASRGRLGNINEQFF. The V and J genes are TRBV5-6 and TRBJ2-1; D may be TRBD2 (6 bases). Per germline, CDR1 SGHDT and CDR2 YYEEEE. The germline V and J ends were trimmed by 5 bases and 6 bases, with 18 bases remaining between them. The CDR3 consists of 15 residues.

The rearrangement joins TRBV19 to TRBJ1-2; D not resolved. V lost 6 bases and J 3 bases, leaving 8 bases between the germline ends. The CDR3 is 12 residues long. CDR1 and CDR2 (germline): LNHDA, SQIVND (reference sequence). The CDR3 DNA reads TGTGCCAGTAGGGGAAGCTACTATGGCTACACCTTC. It translates to CASRGSYYGYTF.

The genes are TRBV29-1 and TRBJ2-3; maybe TRBD2 (6 bases). Germline CDR1 and CDR2: SQVTM and ANQGSEA. Trimming took off 6 bases at V and 4 bases at J, with 8 bases between the two ends. There are 11 residues in the CDR3. The CDR3 DNA sequence: TGCAGCGTGGAGCGGGCAGATACGCAGTATTTT. It codes for CSVERADTQYF.

The chain joins TRBV30 to TRBJ1-2; D remains ambiguous. The CDR3 totals 11 residues. V gave up 4 bases and J gave up 8 bases, with 11 bases separating them. Germline CDR1 GTSNPN, CDR2 SVGIG (reference sequence). CDR3 loop: CAWTGGVGYTF. The CDR3 DNA is TGTGCCTGGACAGGCGGAGTAGGCTACACCTTC.

This clone was observed once. V is TRBV5-4 and J is TRBJ2-5; D may be TRBD1 (5 bases). The CDR3 has 12 amino acids. Germline CDR1 SGHNT, CDR2 YYREEE (reference sequence). V was pared by 4 bases and J by 3 bases, with 7 bases between. The CDR3 loop reads CASSGQEETQYF. The CDR3 DNA reads as TGTGCCAGCAGCGGACAAGAAGAGACCCAGTACTTC.

The chain combines TRBV29-1 with TRBJ1-1; no definite D call. CDR1 and CDR2 from the germline V gene are SQVTM and ANQGSEA. V gave up 0 bases and J gave up 11 bases, with 13 bases separating them. The CDR3 is 12 residues long. In DNA, the CDR3 is TGCAGCGTTGAAGATTTGGAACCTTCCGCTTTCTTT. Encoded protein: CSVEDLEPSAFF.

The chain employs TRBV6-5 and TRBJ1-1; no reliable D call. The length of the CDR3 is 13 residues. Germline lookup yields CDR1 MNHEY and CDR2 SVGAGI. V was clipped by 6 bases and J by 5 bases, with 13 bases between them. This chain's CDR3 is CASRLSIGTEAFF. The CDR3 coding sequence is TGTGCCAGCAGGCTATCTATTGGGACTGAAGCTTTCTTT.

This clone is a singleton in its sample. CDR3 sequence reads: CASSRGQYEQFF. The CDR3 DNA reads TGTGCCAGCAGCCGCGGACAGTATGAGCAGTTCTTC. The gene calls are TRBV7-6 and TRBJ2-1, with a possible D match to TRBD1 (6 bases). V shed 5 bases and J shed 8 bases, with 10 bases lying between them. The CDR3 is made up of 12 amino acids. Germline assignment: CDR1 SGHVS and CDR2 FNYEAQ.

The gene calls are TRBV2 and TRBJ2-7, with 7 bases identical to TRBD1. J lost 0 bases, V lost 3 bases, and 2 bases had no gene match. The CDR3 extends over 14 amino acids. Per germline, CDR1 SNHLY and CDR2 FYNNEI. CDR3 coding DNA: TGTGCCAGCAGTGAGGGACAGCGCTCCTACGAGCAGTACTTC. It codes for CASSEGQRSYEQYF.

The V and J genes are TRBV25-1 and TRBJ1-2; D ambiguous. CDR3 size: 15 residues. V lost 5 bases and J 4 bases, leaving 17 bases between the germline ends. CDR1 MGHDK and CDR2 SYGVNS come from the germline V gene. This CDR3 is CASSPTSEGFYGYTF. The CDR3 DNA sequence: TGTGCCAGCAGTCCAACCTCAGAAGGATTCTATGGCTACACCTTC.

The chain joins TRBV5-6 to TRBJ2-1; 14 bases agree with TRBD2. The V gene end was trimmed by 3 bases and the J gene end by 8 bases; junction bases not matched to a gene: 1. This CDR3 spans 14 amino acids. CDR1 and CDR2 from the germline V gene are SGHDT and YYEEEE. The CDR3 DNA is TGTGCCAGCAGCTGGGGACTAGCGGGGGATGAGCAGTTCTTC. Amino acid sequence: CASSWGLAGDEQFF.

This chain uses TRBV27 with TRBJ1-1, with a possible D match to TRBD1 (6 bases). Per germline, CDR1 MNHEY and CDR2 SMNVEV (reference sequence). The CDR3 loop spans 13 amino acids. Trimming pared 8 bases from V and 3 bases from J, leaving 13 bases between. The CDR3: CASGMDSYTEAFF. The CDR3 DNA reads as TGTGCCAGCGGGATGGACAGCTACACTGAAGCTTTCTTT.

The chain recombines TRBV18 with TRBJ2-7; D unclear. The V end was cut by 2 bases, the J end by 0 bases, with 5 bases between. Germline values: CDR1 KGHSH, CDR2 LQKENI. The CDR3 is 13 residues long. The CDR3 region is CASSPVGSYEQYF. The CDR3 DNA sequence: TGTGCCAGCTCACCAGTGGGCTCCTACGAGCAGTACTTC.

This clone was detected only once. The gene calls are TRBV7-3 and TRBJ2-2; 7 nucleotides align to TRBD2. J lost 4 bases, V lost 5 bases, and 13 bases had no gene match. The CDR3 is made up of 17 amino acids. Germline V gives CDR1 SGHTA, CDR2 FQGTGA. The CDR3 coding sequence is TGTGCCAGCAGCGCCACCCCTAGCGGCCCGGTCACCGGGGAGCTGTTTTTT. It yields the protein CASSATPSGPVTGELFF.

The rearrangement joins TRBV9 to TRBJ2-2, with no clear D. Germline values: CDR1 SGDLS, CDR2 YYNGEE. CDR3 size: 13 residues. Between the trimmed V and J ends, which lost 6 bases and 5 bases, there was a span of 11 bases. CDR3 protein: CASTPTGTGELFF. The CDR3, as DNA: TGTGCCAGCACCCCCACTGGGACCGGGGAGCTGTTTTTT. Full variable domain (remainder filled in from reference TRBV9 and TRBJ2-2): DSGVTQTPKHLITATGQRVTLRCSPRSGDLSVYWYQQSLDQGLQFLIQYYNGEERAKGNILERFSAQQFPDLHSELNLSSLELGDSALYFCASTPTGTGELFFGEGSRLTVL.

The chain combines TRBV29-1 with TRBJ2-7; D tentatively reads TRBD1 or TRBD2 (7 bases each). This CDR3 has 15 amino acids. With 1 base removed from V and 9 bases from J, the gap between germline ends came to 22 bases. Germline CDR1 is SQVTM and CDR2 is ANQGSEA. CDR3: CSVEGRGDRPFGQYF. In DNA, the CDR3 is TGCAGCGTTGAAGGCCGGGGGGACAGACCCTTTGGGCAGTACTTC.

This clone was observed once. The chain couples TRBV30 to TRBJ1-5; 7 bases agree with TRBD1. With 0 bases clipped from V and 4 bases from J, the junction kept 3 bases outside the gene matches. This CDR3 is 14 amino acids long. The germline V gene encodes CDR1 GTSNPN and CDR2 SVGIG (reference sequence). CDR3 protein: CAWSVQGTNQPQHF. DNA for the CDR3: TGTGCCTGGAGTGTACAGGGGACAAATCAGCCCCAGCATTTT. The full variable domain, its missing parts supplied by reference TRBV30 and TRBJ1-5, is SQTIHQWPATLVQPVGSPLSLECTVEGTSNPNLYWYRQAAGRGLQLLFYSVGIGQISSEVPQNLSASRPQDRQFILSSKKLLLSDSGFYLCAWSVQGTNQPQHFGDGTRLSIL.

Concerning this clone itself: Other nucleotide sequences in the sample specify the same CDR3. The rearrangement links TRBV27 to TRBJ2-1; possible D gene TRBD1, 6 bases. The V end was cut by 8 bases, the J end by 4 bases, with 9 bases between. The CDR3 has 12 residues. Germline values: CDR1 MNHEY, CDR2 SMNVEV (reference sequence). In DNA form, the CDR3 reads TGTGCCAGCTCGCAGGGGTACAATGAGCAGTTCTTC. It encodes CASSQGYNEQFF.

This clone was counted a few times. The chain combines TRBV4-1 with TRBJ2-1; possible D gene TRBD1, 6 bases. Trimming cost V 1 base and J 8 bases, with 15 bases left between them. The germline V gene has CDR1 MGHRA and CDR2 YSYEKL. The CDR3 loop spans 15 amino acids. CDR3: CASSQARGSKDEQFF. CDR3 in DNA: TGCGCCAGCAGCCAAGCGAGGGGGAGTAAGGATGAGCAGTTCTTC.

V is TRBV29-1 and J is TRBJ2-7; 7 nucleotides match TRBD2. Germline CDR1 reads SQVTM; CDR2 reads ANQGSEA. The CDR3 has 14 residues. The J segment lost 4 bases and the V segment lost 0 bases, leaving 6 bases of the junction unmatched. CDR3 protein: CSVEDEGGSYEQYF. In DNA, the CDR3 is TGCAGCGTTGAAGACGAGGGAGGGTCTTACGAGCAGTACTTC.

The gene calls are TRBV9 and TRBJ2-7; 8 nucleotides align to TRBD1. The junction had 8 bases not matched to a gene; V was cut back by 0 bases and J by 6 bases. Germline CDR1 reads SGDLS; CDR2 reads YYNGEE. The CDR3 runs to 15 residues. DNA for the CDR3: TGTGCCAGCAGCGTAGGTGGACAGGGATTTGCCGAGCAGTACTTC. It is translated as CASSVGGQGFAEQYF.

The chain links TRBV5-6 to TRBJ1-2; 9 bases line up with TRBD1. Trimming cost V 4 bases and J 3 bases; bases outside gene matches: 4. Germline loops: CDR1 SGHDT, CDR2 YYEEEE. The CDR3 is 14 residues long. Here the CDR3 DNA reads TGTGCCAGCAGCCTACAGGGGGCGGACTATGGCTACACCTTC. This sequence encodes CASSLQGADYGYTF. Using reference TRBV5-6 and TRBJ1-2 for the parts outside the CDR3, the full variable domain is DAGVTQSPTHLIKTRGQQVTLRCSPKSGHDTVSWYQQALGQGPQFIFQYYEEEERQRGNFPDRFSGHQFPNYSSELNVNALLLGDSALYLCASSLQGADYGYTFGSGTRLTVV.

The rearrangement joins TRBV4-1 to TRBJ2-1; D is unresolved. Between the trimmed V and J ends, which lost 3 bases and 3 bases, there was a span of 3 bases. This CDR3 region has 12 residues. Germline assignment: CDR1 MGHRA and CDR2 YSYEKL. CDR3: CASSQSYNEQFF. The DNA of the CDR3 is TGCGCCAGCAGCCAGAGCTACAATGAGCAGTTCTTC.

This clone occurred once. The chain has TRBV6-6 and TRBJ1-1; D gene ambiguous. The V end lost 6 bases, the J end lost 3 bases, and 17 bases lay between the germline ends. CDR3 length: 15 amino acids. Germline-derived CDR1 and CDR2 are MNHNY and SVGAGI (reference sequence). The CDR3 nucleotides read TGTGCCAGCAGCCGGAATACGGGGTCGGACACTGAAGCTTTCTTT. It yields the protein CASSRNTGSDTEAFF.

V and J are TRBV27 and TRBJ2-3; D is undetermined. Trimming pared 5 bases from V and 6 bases from J, leaving 9 bases between. This CDR3 contains 12 residues. CDR1 is MNHEY and CDR2 is SMNVEV in the germline V gene (reference sequence). Here the CDR3 DNA reads TGTGCCAGCAGTAAACCGTTGGATACGCAGTATTTT. As protein: CASSKPLDTQYF.

The chain carries TRBV29-1 and TRBJ2-3; 9 bases fit TRBD1. The J segment lost 9 bases and the V segment lost 2 bases, leaving 9 bases of the junction unmatched. The CDR3 consists of 14 residues. Germline loops: CDR1 SQVTM, CDR2 ANQGSEA. CDR3 loop: CSVELRQGVYTQYF. Here the CDR3 DNA reads TGCAGCGTTGAACTACGACAGGGGGTTTACACGCAGTATTTT.